The clone carrying this T cell receptor (beta chain) was seen only a few times. This entry is derived from a study of blood T cells in healthy people across ages. The second PCR ran 7 to 11 cycles with a sample-barcoded 5' primer and J-beta primers. TCRdb called the 5' RACE reads again in MiXCR, with one record for every CDR3 protein. The table has 1,300,000 or so distinct CDR3 sequences, approximately 59% seen once. CDR3 length: 14 amino acids. CDR1 is MGHRA, CDR2 YSYEKL, per germline. Trimming cost V 1 base and J 4 bases, with 10 bases left between them. The chain carries TRBV4-1 and TRBJ1-2; D perhaps matches TRBD1 (5 bases). The sample was blood. The sequence was collected from a man younger than 35 in good health. CDR3 protein: CASSQGQGFYGYTF. DNA for the CDR3: TGCGCCAGCAGCCAAGGGCAGGGCTTCTATGGCTACACCTTC.